These 11 T cell receptor beta chains originate from one sample sequenced in a study of chemoradiotherapy in HPV16-positive cancers. Sequenced by immunoSEQ multiplex PCR; TCRdb stores in-frame clones only, minus some. The sample records about 20,000 clones, over 85% being singletons. This material consisted of blood, taken from a patient who underwent chemoradiotherapy. These receptors were taken from a human donor with HPV-associated anogenital cancer.

In this sample, this clone turned up once. This chain links TRBV5-4 with TRBJ2-4; maybe TRBD1 (6 bases). From germline, CDR1 is SGHNT and CDR2 YYREEE (reference sequence). V was pared by 2 bases and J by 1 base, with 7 bases between. The CDR3 runs 14 residues. As DNA, the CDR3 is TGTGCCAGCAGCTTCCAGGGGGCCAAAAACATTCAGTACTTC. Amino acids: CASSFQGAKNIQYF. Variable domain in full (rest from reference TRBV5-4 and TRBJ2-4): ETGVTQSPTHLIKTRGQQVTLRCSSQSGHNTVSWYQQALGQGPQFIFQYYREEENGRGNFPPRFSGLQFPNYSSELNVNALELDDSALYLCASSFQGAKNIQYFGAGTRLSVL.

The chain employs TRBV11-3 and TRBJ2-2, with TRBD2 matching over 8 bases. This CDR3 contains 14 residues. Per the germline V gene, CDR1 is SGHNT and CDR2 is YENEEA. V shed 4 bases, J shed 7 bases, and the junction held 5 bases outside the gene matches. This CDR3 is CASSSGLGVGELFF. For the CDR3, the DNA is TGTGCCAGCAGCTCGGGACTAGGCGTCGGGGAGCTGTTTTTT.

The chain couples TRBV27 to TRBJ2-1; no firm D call. Germline CDR1 reads MNHEY; CDR2 reads SMNVEV (reference sequence). V lost 2 bases and J lost 5, with 10 bases in between. The length of the CDR3 is 14 residues. The CDR3 is CASSLGRINNEQFF. In DNA form, the CDR3 reads TGTGCCAGCAGTTTAGGCAGGATAAACAATGAGCAGTTCTTC.

The genes are TRBV28 and TRBJ1-4, with 10 bases identical to TRBD1. The J segment lost 8 bases and the V segment lost 6 bases, leaving 6 bases of the junction unmatched. The CDR3 sequence is 14 residues long. Germline CDR1 MDHEN, CDR2 SYDVKM. CDR3 amino acids: CASRGTGEVEKLFF. CDR3 sequence (DNA): TGTGCCAGCAGAGGGACAGGGGAGGTCGAAAAACTGTTTTTT.

In this sample, this clone turned up a few times. The gene calls are TRBV10-1 and TRBJ2-7, with 8 bases aligning to TRBD1. Trimming removed 5 bases from V and 6 bases from J; junction bases left unmatched: 3. Germline assignment: CDR1 WNHNN and CDR2 SYGVQD (reference sequence). This CDR3 contains 12 residues. The CDR3 here is CASSLGTGEQYF. CDR3 sequence (DNA): TGCGCCAGCAGTTTGGGGACAGGCGAGCAGTACTTC.

The V gene is TRBV7-2, the J gene TRBJ1-4; 7 bases map to TRBD1. The CDR3 is 14 amino acids. CDR1 is SGHTA, CDR2 FQGNSA, per germline. V gave up 5 bases and J gave up 2 bases; unmatched junction bases: 2. CDR3 loop: CASSGRGTNEKLFF. The CDR3 region has the DNA TGTGCCAGCAGCGGCAGGGGGACTAATGAAAAACTGTTTTTT. Full variable domain (outside the CDR3, taken from reference TRBV7-2 and TRBJ1-4): GAGVSQSPSNKVTEKGKDVELRCDPISGHTALYWYRQSLGQGLEFLIYFQGNSAPDKSGLPSDRFSAERTGGSVSTLTIQRTQQEDSAVYLCASSGRGTNEKLFFGSGTQLSVL.

The chain couples TRBV28 to TRBJ2-5, with TRBD2 as a possible D gene (5 bases). Trimming pared 3 bases from V and 5 bases from J, leaving 10 bases between. Per germline, CDR1 MDHEN and CDR2 SYDVKM. The CDR3 sequence is 13 residues long. The CDR3 loop is CASSFVGVETQYF. DNA for the CDR3: TGTGCCAGCAGTTTTGTGGGAGTGGAGACCCAGTACTTC. Complete variable domain (other parts from reference TRBV28 and TRBJ2-5): DVKVTQSSRYLVKRTGEKVFLECVQDMDHENMFWYRQDPGLGLRLIYFSYDVKMKEKGDIPEGYSVSREKKERFSLILESASTNQTSMYLCASSFVGVETQYFGPGTRLLVL.

The V and J genes are TRBV14 and TRBJ2-5; 8 bases match TRBD1. This CDR3 region has 14 residues. The trim removed 4 bases at V and 5 bases at J, leaving 6 bases unmatched. CDR1 is SGHDN, CDR2 FVKESK, per germline. CDR3 sequence (DNA): TGTGCCAGCAGCCTCCGGACAGGGAGGGAGACCCAGTACTTC. Amino acids: CASSLRTGRETQYF.

This clone was recorded a few times. V gene TRBV11-2 combines with J gene TRBJ2-1, with D perhaps assigned TRBD1 or TRBD2 (5 bases each). The germline CDR1 and CDR2 sequences are SGHAT and FQNNGV. V was shortened by 1 base and J by 9 bases, with 7 bases between the two germline ends. The CDR3 length is 12 residues. CDR3 DNA sequence: TGTGCCAGCAGCTTAGCTGGGGGTGAGCAGTTCTTC. This translates into CASSLAGGEQFF.

The J gene is TRBJ2-2, the V gene TRBV7-9, with D possibly called TRBD1 or TRBD2 (5 bases each). The CDR3 totals 14 residues. The ends were cut back, 1 base at V and 7 bases at J, with 10 bases in the middle. CDR1 is SEHNR, CDR2 FQNEAQ, per germline (reference sequence). The CDR3 DNA reads TGTGCCAGCAGCTTAGGGGGGACCTTCGGGGAGCTGTTTTTT. Residues: CASSLGGTFGELFF.

The chain couples TRBV28 to TRBJ2-5, with 9 bases lining up with TRBD2. The CDR3 runs 17 residues. V shed 7 bases and J 5 bases; nucleotides not matched to a gene: 17. Germline V gene lookup returns CDR1 MDHEN and CDR2 SYDVKM. This CDR3 is CASMGTISGRPVETQYF. DNA of the CDR3: TGTGCCAGCATGGGGACAATTAGCGGGAGACCCGTGGAGACCCAGTACTTC.